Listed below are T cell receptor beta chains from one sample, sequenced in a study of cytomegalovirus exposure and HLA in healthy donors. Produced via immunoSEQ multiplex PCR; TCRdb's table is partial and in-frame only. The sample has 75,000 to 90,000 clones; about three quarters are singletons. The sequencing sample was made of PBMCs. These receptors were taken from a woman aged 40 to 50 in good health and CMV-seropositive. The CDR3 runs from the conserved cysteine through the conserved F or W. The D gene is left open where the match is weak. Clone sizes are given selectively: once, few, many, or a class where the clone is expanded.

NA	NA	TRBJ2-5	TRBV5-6	CASSLATGLETQYF	TGTGCCAGCAGCTTGGCCACAGGGCTGGAGACCCAGTACTTC
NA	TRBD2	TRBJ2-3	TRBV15	CATSNALAANSNTQYF	TGTGCCACCAGCAATGCACTAGCGGCCAATTCCAATACGCAGTATTTT
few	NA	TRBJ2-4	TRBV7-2	CASSPKGGASLAKNIQYF	TGTGCCAGCAGTCCCAAAGGGGGTGCCTCCTTAGCCAAAAACATTCAGTACTTC
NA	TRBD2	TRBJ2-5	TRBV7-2	CASSFLGGTETQYF	TGTGCCAGCAGCTTTTTGGGGGGGACAGAGACCCAGTACTTC
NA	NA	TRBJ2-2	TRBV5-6	CASSAFLEGNTGELFF	TGTGCCAGCAGCGCCTTTTTAGAGGGTAACACCGGGGAGCTGTTTTTT
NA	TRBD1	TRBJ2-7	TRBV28	CASSQGQATYEQYF	TGTGCCAGCAGCCAAGGACAGGCCACCTACGAGCAGTACTTC
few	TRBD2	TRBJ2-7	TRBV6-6	CASSYSTSGGLEQYF	TGTGCCAGCAGTTACTCGACTAGCGGGGGCCTCGAGCAGTACTTC
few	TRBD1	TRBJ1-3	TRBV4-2	CASSQEYRGPGNTIYF	TGTGCCAGCAGCCAAGAGTACAGGGGCCCTGGAAACACCATATATTTT
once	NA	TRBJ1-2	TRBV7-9	CAASEGGPGGYTF	TGTGCCGCCTCTGAGGGGGGGCCAGGGGGCTACACCTTC
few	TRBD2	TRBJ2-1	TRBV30	CAWSGGASGRETYNEQFF	TGTGCCTGGAGTGGAGGGGCTAGCGGGAGGGAAACCTACAATGAGCAGTTCTTC
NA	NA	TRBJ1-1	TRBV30	CAKTLQGPEAFF	TGTGCCAAGACGCTACAGGGACCTGAAGCTTTCTTT
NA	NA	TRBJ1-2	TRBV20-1	CSPAGAAGYTF	TGCAGTCCGGCAGGGGCGGCTGGCTACACCTTC
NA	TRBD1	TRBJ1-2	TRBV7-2	CASSFHPTGAAGGYTF	TGTGCCAGCAGCTTCCACCCGACAGGGGCCGCCGGGGGCTACACCTTC
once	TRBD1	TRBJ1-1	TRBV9	CASSDRQGSKTEAFF	TGTGCCAGCAGCGATAGACAGGGGAGCAAAACTGAAGCTTTCTTT
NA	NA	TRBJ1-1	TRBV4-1	CASSSSLRGRVNTEAFF	TGCGCCAGCAGCTCATCCTTAAGAGGGCGGGTGAACACTGAAGCTTTCTTT
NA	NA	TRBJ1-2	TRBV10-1	CASSVTGGPLGRDYGYTF	TGCGCCAGCAGTGTCACGGGTGGCCCCCTTGGTCGTGACTATGGCTACACCTTC
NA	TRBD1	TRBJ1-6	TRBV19	CASSLRTGGVNSPLHF	TGTGCCAGTAGCCTTCGAACAGGGGGCGTTAATTCACCCCTCCACTTT
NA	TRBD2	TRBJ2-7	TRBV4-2	CASSQTALAGGQYEQYF	TGTGCCAGCAGCCAAACCGCTCTAGCGGGGGGGCAATACGAGCAGTACTTC